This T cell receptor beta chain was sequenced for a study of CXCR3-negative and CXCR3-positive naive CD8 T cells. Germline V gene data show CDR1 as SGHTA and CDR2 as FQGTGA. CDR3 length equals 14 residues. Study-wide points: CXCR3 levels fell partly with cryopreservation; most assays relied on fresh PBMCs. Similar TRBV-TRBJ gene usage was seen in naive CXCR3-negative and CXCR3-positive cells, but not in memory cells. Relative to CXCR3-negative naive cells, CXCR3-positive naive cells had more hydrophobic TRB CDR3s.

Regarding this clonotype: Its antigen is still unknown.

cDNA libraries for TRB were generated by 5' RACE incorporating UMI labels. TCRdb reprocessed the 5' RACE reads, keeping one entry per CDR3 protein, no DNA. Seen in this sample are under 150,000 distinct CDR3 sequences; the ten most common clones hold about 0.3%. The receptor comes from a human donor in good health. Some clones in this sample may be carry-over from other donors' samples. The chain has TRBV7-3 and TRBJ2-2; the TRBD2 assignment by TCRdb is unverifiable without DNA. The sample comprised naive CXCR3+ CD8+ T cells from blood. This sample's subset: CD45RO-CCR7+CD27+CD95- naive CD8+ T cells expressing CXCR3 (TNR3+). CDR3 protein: CASSFSGRIGELFF.